The entry that follows covers one TCR beta chain sequence. What it binds is unknown. TCRdb reanalysed the RT-PCR reads using MiXCR and keeps one entry per CDR3 protein. The sample comprises over 750,000 distinct CDR3 sequences, 21% of which are singletons, and 10% rests with the top ten. The data originate from a study of response to subunit inactivated influenza vaccine. Study results and caveats: It was suggested by the authors that few new T cells are recruited by each seasonal influenza vaccination.

CDR1 and CDR2 (germline): GTSNPN, SVGIG (reference sequence). CDR3 length equals 16 residues. The V end lost 0 bases, the J end lost 5 bases, and 16 bases lay between the germline ends. Sequenced here: PBMCs from blood, sampled more than 4 days after vaccination. V usage is TRBV30 and J usage is TRBJ2-2; either TRBD1 or TRBD2 may fit D (6 bases each). The clonotype originates from a man aged 45-60 years who received an inactivated influenza vaccine. The CDR3 DNA reads TGTGCCTGGAGTGTAAGGTGGGGGGCACGGACCGGGGAGCTGTTTTTT. It is translated as CAWSVRWGARTGELFF.